A single sample is the source of the 32 T cell receptor beta chains below, sequenced in a study of cytomegalovirus exposure and HLA in healthy donors (dated by TCRdb to 2016 to 2017). Library preparation employed the immunoSEQ multiplex PCR assay. For the multiplex PCR, a mixture combining 60 forward primers for TCR Vbeta segments and 13 reverse primers for TCR Jbeta segments was used. TCRdb took this table from immuneACCESS and kept in-frame rearrangements with V and J called. Such tables lack part of the clones; where checked against another copy, unresolved V genes explain under half of the gap, and the rest is unexplained. This sample gives over 150,000 clones in total; roughly 80% of them show up just once. The leading ten clones occupy around 0.41% of the sample. Sequenced material: PBMCs. The receptors shown here come from a boy younger than 10 in good health and CMV-seronegative.

This chain connects TRBV28 to TRBJ2-3; a possible D gene is TRBD1 (5 bases). The CDR3 has 16 residues. Trimming pared 1 base from V and 2 bases from J, leaving 13 bases between. Germline V gives CDR1 MDHEN, CDR2 SYDVKM. CDR3 amino acids: CASSLFRGGNTDTQYF. The CDR3 bases are TGTGCCAGCAGTTTATTTAGGGGTGGGAACACAGATACGCAGTATTTT.

The chain combines TRBV27 with TRBJ2-7; TRBD1 is a possible D gene (5 bases). CDR1 and CDR2 from the germline V gene are MNHEY and SMNVEV (reference sequence). V dropped 1 base and J dropped 6 bases, with 16 bases sitting between them. The CDR3 is 15 residues long. The CDR3 sequence is CASSLWRRAPSEQYF. The CDR3 DNA reads TGTGCCAGCAGTTTATGGCGCAGGGCGCCCTCCGAGCAGTACTTC.

This clone occurred once. V gene TRBV5-4 combines with J gene TRBJ1-4; D not certain. V was trimmed by 0 bases and J by 7 bases, leaving 19 bases between them. This CDR3 is built from 17 residues. CDR1 SGHNT and CDR2 YYREEE come from the germline V gene (reference sequence). CDR3 amino acids: CASSLAGVGSSGEKLFF. CDR3 nucleotides: TGTGCCAGCAGCTTGGCCGGGGTGGGGAGCTCAGGTGAAAAACTGTTTTTT.

V and J are TRBV27 and TRBJ2-1; weak D call: TRBD2 (6 bases). The V end lost 5 bases, the J end lost 8 bases, and 19 bases lay between the germline ends. Germline-derived CDR1 and CDR2 are MNHEY and SMNVEV (reference sequence). The CDR3 has 15 amino acids. The CDR3 nucleotides are TGTGCCAGCAGTAAGACTAGGACAAAAGGGGATGAGCAGTTCTTC. Its translation: CASSKTRTKGDEQFF.

The rearrangement joins TRBV11-2 to TRBJ2-3, with D perhaps matching TRBD1 (5 bases). V was cut by 5 bases and J by 4 bases, with 13 bases left in between. The CDR3 covers 14 residues. From germline, CDR1 is SGHAT and CDR2 FQNNGV. The CDR3 DNA sequence: TGTGCCAGCAGCCCTCAGGGCAGCTCAGATACGCAGTATTTT. The encoded protein is CASSPQGSSDTQYF.

This chain connects TRBV6-5 to TRBJ2-2; D possibly corresponds to TRBD1 (6 bases). Germline CDR1 is MNHEY and CDR2 is SVGAGI. This CDR3 contains 13 residues. Trimming cost V 5 bases and J 5 bases, with 9 bases left between them. The CDR3 reads CASSRTVTGELFF. The CDR3 DNA reads TGTGCCAGCAGTAGGACAGTTACCGGGGAGCTGTTTTTT.

V and J are TRBV27 and TRBJ2-1; 16 bases agree with TRBD2. The CDR3 sequence is 16 residues long. The V segment lost 5 bases and the J segment 5 bases; nucleotides outside the gene matches: 3. Germline loops: CDR1 MNHEY, CDR2 SMNVEV (reference sequence). CDR3 region: CASSPGLAGGDNEQFF. CDR3 in DNA: TGTGCCAGCAGTCCGGGACTAGCGGGAGGGGACAATGAGCAGTTCTTC.

The gene calls are TRBV28 and TRBJ1-1, with no clear D. The germline gives CDR1 MDHEN, CDR2 SYDVKM. The CDR3 is 12 amino acids. V lost 2 bases and J 3 bases, leaving 4 bases between the germline ends. The CDR3 DNA sequence: TGTGCCAGCAGTTTACCTTACACTGAAGCTTTCTTT. As protein: CASSLPYTEAFF.

The gene calls are TRBV19 and TRBJ1-5; TRBD1 agrees at 7 bases. The CDR3 contains 16 residues. CDR1 is LNHDA and CDR2 is SQIVND in the germline V gene (reference sequence). Trimming removed 5 bases from V and 9 bases from J; junction bases left unmatched: 16. The CDR3 sequence is CASSRTGSELKRPQHF. The CDR3 DNA sequence: TGTGCCAGTAGTCGGACAGGAAGCGAGCTAAAACGGCCCCAGCATTTT.

The rearrangement uses TRBV5-1 and TRBJ2-1, with a tentative D call TRBD2 (5 bases). CDR1 and CDR2 (germline): SGHRS, YFSETQ. The CDR3 consists of 12 residues. Trimming took 3 bases from V and 6 from J, leaving 7 bases between them. The CDR3 region is CASSSAGNEQFF. In DNA form, the CDR3 reads TGCGCCAGCAGCTCCGCGGGCAATGAGCAGTTCTTC.

The CDR3: CASSETGLGEQYF. Written as DNA, the CDR3 is TGTGCCAGCAGCGAGACAGGGTTAGGGGAGCAGTACTTC. The chain couples TRBV9 to TRBJ2-5; 7 bases line up with TRBD1. Germline trimming cut 3 bases from V and 11 bases from J; bases unmatched to any gene: 10. The germline V gene has CDR1 SGDLS and CDR2 YYNGEE. The CDR3 is 13 residues long.

The rearrangement uses TRBV7-3 and TRBJ2-5; possible D gene TRBD1, 6 bases. Trimming pared 1 base from V and 2 bases from J, leaving 11 bases between. CDR1 is SGHTA, CDR2 FQGTGA, per germline. The CDR3 extends over 15 amino acids. The CDR3 region has the DNA TGTGCCAGCAGCTTAAATGCAGGGACACAAGAGACCCAGTACTTC. This sequence encodes CASSLNAGTQETQYF.

The V call is TRBV13, the J call TRBJ2-7, with a weak D call TRBD1 (7 bases). V lost 5 bases to trimming and J lost 1 base, with 15 bases between them. This CDR3 is built from 15 residues. Per germline, CDR1 PRHDT and CDR2 FYEKMQ (reference sequence). The CDR3 coding sequence is TGTGCCAGCAGCCCACGACAGGGAGGTTCCTACGAGCAGTACTTC. As protein: CASSPRQGGSYEQYF.

This clone appeared a few times. This chain connects TRBV4-1 to TRBJ1-1; D possibly corresponds to TRBD1 (5 bases). Germline V gives CDR1 MGHRA, CDR2 YSYEKL. Trimming took off 3 bases at V and 0 bases at J, with 11 bases between the two ends. The CDR3 runs 15 residues. The CDR3 reads CASSHSTVLNTEAFF. The CDR3 DNA reads as TGCGCCAGCAGCCATTCGACAGTCTTGAACACTGAAGCTTTCTTT.

The chain couples TRBV7-9 to TRBJ2-1, with 11 bases aligning to TRBD2. The germline gives CDR1 SEHNR, CDR2 FQNEAQ (reference sequence). The CDR3 is 15 amino acids. Trimming cost V 3 bases and J 6 bases; bases outside gene matches: 4. The CDR3 sequence: CASSFSGGAPNEQFF. DNA for the CDR3: TGTGCCAGCAGCTTTAGCGGGGGGGCGCCCAATGAGCAGTTCTTC.

The J gene is TRBJ2-7, the V gene TRBV21-1; TRBD2 is the table's D call and was not checked against the DNA. TRBV21-1 represents a pseudogene. The CDR3 is made up of 17 amino acids. The DNA of the CDR3 is TGTGCCAGCAGCAAAGATAGCGGGAGGGCGATAAACTACGAGCAGTACTTC. It encodes CASSKDSGRAINYEQYF.

The chain uses TRBV13 and TRBJ2-4, with D perhaps TRBD2 (5 bases). The CDR3 loop spans 14 amino acids. Germline loops: CDR1 PRHDT, CDR2 FYEKMQ (reference sequence). Trimming cost V 3 bases and J 1 base, with 7 bases left between them. CDR3 region: CASSFGVAKNIQYF. CDR3 DNA sequence: TGTGCCAGCAGCTTCGGGGTGGCCAAAAACATTCAGTACTTC.

The J gene is TRBJ2-1, the V gene TRBV5-4, with 7 bases that match TRBD2. After removal of 5 bases from V and 8 bases from J, the junction contained 4 bases not matched to a gene. CDR1 and CDR2 from the germline V gene are SGHNT and YYREEE (reference sequence). The CDR3 length is 12 residues. CDR3 coding DNA: TGTGCCAGCAGAGCGGGGTGGGATGAGCAGTTCTTC. It encodes CASRAGWDEQFF.

V is TRBV4-2 and J is TRBJ2-3; D unresolved. Germline assignment: CDR1 LGHNA and CDR2 YNFKEQ. This CDR3 is built from 13 residues. V was clipped by 0 bases and J by 3 bases, with 4 bases between them. The CDR3 here is CASSQEQTDTQYF. Here the CDR3 DNA reads TGTGCCAGCAGCCAAGAGCAGACAGATACGCAGTATTTT.

The gene calls are TRBV7-8 and TRBJ1-2; the D gene is possibly TRBD1 (5 bases). With 5 bases removed from V and 1 base from J, the gap between germline ends came to 17 bases. The germline V gene encodes CDR1 SGHVS and CDR2 FQNEAQ. The CDR3 has 16 residues. The CDR3 here is CASSHHRIQGNYGYTF. In DNA, the CDR3 is TGTGCCAGCAGCCACCACAGGATCCAGGGTAACTATGGCTACACCTTC.

The chain combines TRBV5-1 with TRBJ2-2, with D hard to call. Germline V lookup: CDR1 SGHRS, CDR2 YFSETQ. Deletions cut 6 bases from V and 6 bases from J, with 12 bases between. CDR3 size: 13 residues. In DNA form, the CDR3 reads TGCGCCAGCACCACTACGCGCCCCGGGGAGCTGTTTTTT. Protein product: CASTTTRPGELFF.

The chain carries TRBV6-1 and TRBJ1-3; no reliable D call. Trimming left V 5 bases short and J 0 bases short, with 11 bases between. The CDR3 contains 15 residues. Germline V gives CDR1 MNHNS, CDR2 SASEGT. The CDR3 region has the DNA TGTGCCAGCAGTCCTACTTTTAGCTCTGGAAACACCATATATTTT. Its translation: CASSPTFSSGNTIYF.

This chain joins TRBV5-1 and TRBJ2-5; 7 nucleotides line up with TRBD1. CDR1 SGHRS and CDR2 YFSETQ come from the germline V gene. The ends lost 2 bases at V and 2 bases at J; junction bases unmatched: 9. CDR3 length: 16 residues. CDR3: CASSLLGTDIQETQYF. In nucleotides, the CDR3 is TGCGCCAGCAGCTTATTAGGGACAGACATTCAAGAGACCCAGTACTTC.

The chain combines TRBV28 with TRBJ2-7; 7 bases are shared with TRBD2. The length of the CDR3 is 16 residues. The V gene end was trimmed by 5 bases and the J gene end by 3 bases; junction bases not matched to a gene: 13. Germline CDR1 reads MDHEN; CDR2 reads SYDVKM. CDR3 coding DNA: TGTGCCAGCAGTCCGATAGCGGGTCCCACTGTCTACGAGCAGTACTTC. Translation: CASSPIAGPTVYEQYF.

This clone appeared a single time. The rearrangement links TRBV18 to TRBJ1-1; the D gene is possibly TRBD1 (6 bases). Germline V lookup: CDR1 KGHSH, CDR2 LQKENI. V shed 2 bases and J shed 0 bases, with 7 bases lying between them. CDR3 size: 14 residues. The CDR3 sequence: CASSPEGVNTEAFF. In DNA, the CDR3 is TGTGCCAGCTCACCAGAGGGGGTGAACACTGAAGCTTTCTTT.

CDR3 nucleotides: TGTGCCAGCACCCCGCCCCCGGCGGGGGGAAAGAACACTGAAGCTTTCTTT. It yields the protein CASTPPPAGGKNTEAFF. The chain couples TRBV5-4 to TRBJ1-1, with D possibly matching TRBD1 (5 bases). V lost 6 bases and J lost 1, with 22 bases in between. In germline, CDR1 is SGHNT, CDR2 YYREEE (reference sequence). The CDR3 runs 17 residues.

The chain uses TRBV11-1 and TRBJ2-7, with a possible D match to TRBD1 (7 bases). Trimming stripped 4 bases from V and 7 bases from J, with 14 bases between. The CDR3 sequence is 13 residues long. Germline-derived CDR1 and CDR2 are SGHAT and FQDESV (reference sequence). This chain's CDR3 is CASSSQGRLEQYF. CDR3 sequence (DNA): TGTGCCAGCAGCTCACAGGGGAGGTTGGAGCAGTACTTC.

The rearrangement uses TRBV18 and TRBJ2-5; D uncertain. The CDR3 runs 13 residues. V lost 6 bases, J lost 1 base, and 9 bases lay in between. Germline-derived CDR1 and CDR2 are KGHSH and LQKENI. CDR3 in amino acids: CASSPTLQETQYF. In nucleotides, the CDR3 is TGTGCCAGCTCGCCGACACTCCAAGAGACCCAGTACTTC.

V usage is TRBV28 and J usage is TRBJ2-1; D gene uncertain. There are 15 residues in the CDR3. The germline V and J ends were trimmed by 7 bases and 2 bases, with 15 bases remaining between them. Germline values: CDR1 MDHEN, CDR2 SYDVKM. CDR3 loop: CASTLDRVPYNEQFF. Written as DNA, the CDR3 is TGTGCCAGCACCCTAGACCGAGTCCCCTACAATGAGCAGTTCTTC. The variable domain in full, with the rest retrieved from reference TRBV28 and TRBJ2-1, is DVKVTQSSRYLVKRTGEKVFLECVQDMDHENMFWYRQDPGLGLRLIYFSYDVKMKEKGDIPEGYSVSREKKERFSLILESASTNQTSMYLCASTLDRVPYNEQFFGPGTRLTVL.

The chain employs TRBV27 and TRBJ2-7; the match to TRBD2 covers 9 bases. Germline values: CDR1 MNHEY, CDR2 SMNVEV (reference sequence). The V gene end was trimmed by 5 bases and the J gene end by 3 bases; junction bases not matched to a gene: 8. The CDR3 spans 15 residues. CDR3 residues: CASSHGLAIIYEQYF. Written as DNA, the CDR3 is TGTGCCAGCAGTCACGGACTAGCGATAATCTACGAGCAGTACTTC.

The chain uses TRBV13 and TRBJ2-5, with a possible D match to TRBD2 (5 bases). The J call is in doubt because the DNA end fits TRBJ2-7 better. The CDR3 sequence is 12 residues long. The germline CDR1 and CDR2 sequences are PRHDT and FYEKMQ (reference sequence). The CDR3 nucleotides read TGTGCCAGCAGCGAAGGAGGCTACGAGCAGTACTTC. It codes for CASSEGGYEQYF.

This clone was counted only a few times. V usage is TRBV11-2 and J usage is TRBJ1-4; 8 bases align to TRBD1. With 5 bases clipped from V and 8 bases from J, the junction kept 4 bases outside the gene matches. This CDR3 has 13 amino acids. Germline V lookup: CDR1 SGHAT, CDR2 FQNNGV. In nucleotides, the CDR3 is TGTGCCAGCAGCCAGGACAGGGCGGAAAAACTGTTTTTT. This gives the protein CASSQDRAEKLFF.